The 24 T cell receptor beta chains reported below all come from one sample, sequenced in a study of cytomegalovirus exposure and HLA in healthy donors. 60 Vbeta and 13 Jbeta primers were used in PCR. The table came from immunoSEQ multiplex PCR; TCRdb's copy has only in-frame clones and leaves some out. The sample consists of fewer than 90,000 clones, roughly two thirds of them appearing once. Source material: PBMCs. All receptors derive from a man aged 35-49 years in good health and CMV-seropositive.

V usage is TRBV5-6 and J usage is TRBJ1-1; TRBD1 matches 9 bases. Per the germline V gene, CDR1 is SGHDT and CDR2 is YYEEEE. CDR3 length equals 16 residues. With 0 bases clipped from V and 5 bases from J, the junction kept 8 bases outside the gene matches. The CDR3 loop is CASSLAWGQGQTEAFF. The CDR3 bases are TGTGCCAGCAGCTTGGCCTGGGGACAGGGACAGACTGAAGCTTTCTTT.

The chain uses TRBV4-1 and TRBJ2-7, with D maybe TRBD1 (5 bases). The V gene lost 0 bases and the J gene lost 6 bases, with 15 bases spanning the gap. This CDR3 has 15 residues. CDR1 MGHRA and CDR2 YSYEKL come from the germline V gene. Here the CDR3 DNA reads TGCGCCAGCAGCCAAGAGGTCCCAGGGTTGGGCGAGCAGTACTTC. As protein: CASSQEVPGLGEQYF.

CDR3 bases: TGTGCCAGCAGCCCAGAACAGGGTAGGACAGATACGCAGTATTTT. It specifies CASSPEQGRTDTQYF. The chain uses TRBV5-6 and TRBJ2-3; weak D call: TRBD1 (6 bases). The CDR3 totals 15 residues. The V end was cut by 4 bases, the J end by 3 bases, with 15 bases between. CDR1 is SGHDT, CDR2 YYEEEE, per germline.

This clone was recorded only once. The rearrangement links TRBV9 to TRBJ1-4; D is possibly TRBD1 (6 bases). Trimming took 3 bases from V and 8 from J, leaving 14 bases between them. The CDR3 spans 14 residues. The germline CDR1 and CDR2 sequences are SGDLS and YYNGEE. The CDR3 region has the DNA TGTGCCAGCAGCGCGGGACAACGGGGCGAAAAACTGTTTTTT. Translation gives CASSAGQRGEKLFF.

The rearrangement links TRBV7-2 to TRBJ2-7; D call uncertain. This CDR3 region has 14 residues. The germline CDR1 and CDR2 sequences are SGHTA and FQGNSA. Trimming left V 4 bases short and J 1 base short, with 11 bases between. Written as DNA, the CDR3 is TGTGCCAGCAGCTCACCAACGCGTTCCTACGAGCAGTACTTC. Its protein is CASSSPTRSYEQYF.

This clone occurred a few times. The chain employs TRBV10-3 and TRBJ1-1; 7 positions match TRBD1. The CDR3 runs to 12 residues. V lost 2 bases and J lost 6; bases outside the gene matches: 0. Germline CDR1 and CDR2: ENHRY and SYGVKD. The CDR3 DNA reads TGTGCCATCAGTGAGACAGGGGCTGAAGCTTTCTTT. Amino acid sequence: CAISETGAEAFF.

The chain joins TRBV29-1 to TRBJ2-7; 8 bases agree with TRBD1. CDR3 length equals 14 residues. Trimming took 7 bases from V and 0 from J; bases not matched to a gene: 8. The V gene's germline CDR1 is SQVTM and CDR2 ANQGSEA. The DNA of the CDR3 is TGCAGCGCTAGACTGGACAGGGACTCCTACGAGCAGTACTTC. Its protein is CSARLDRDSYEQYF.

The J gene is TRBJ2-5, the V gene TRBV19; a weak D match, TRBD2 (5 bases). The CDR3 has 15 amino acids. V dropped 2 bases and J dropped 5 bases, with 15 bases sitting between them. Looked up from germline, CDR1 is LNHDA and CDR2 is SQIVND (reference sequence). CDR3 protein: CASSIPRRTGETQYF. In DNA, the CDR3 is TGTGCCAGTAGTATACCCAGAAGGACGGGGGAGACCCAGTACTTC.

V and J are TRBV9 and TRBJ1-4; possible D gene TRBD1, 6 bases. Germline CDR1 is SGDLS and CDR2 is YYNGEE. Trimming took off 1 base at V and 7 bases at J, with 14 bases between the two ends. The CDR3 is 15 amino acids. CDR3 sequence reads: CASSVSRGAGEKLFF. CDR3 nucleotides: TGTGCCAGCAGCGTAAGCCGGGGGGCTGGTGAAAAACTGTTTTTT.

The V call is TRBV9, the J call TRBJ2-5; D ambiguous. V dropped 0 bases and J dropped 5 bases, with 11 bases sitting between them. The CDR3 length is 14 residues. Germline assignment: CDR1 SGDLS and CDR2 YYNGEE. CDR3 region: CASSVEPGSETQYF. DNA for the CDR3: TGTGCCAGCAGCGTAGAACCAGGTTCGGAGACCCAGTACTTC.

The chain recombines TRBV28 with TRBJ1-2; D is perhaps TRBD1 (6 bases). The germline V gene encodes CDR1 MDHEN and CDR2 SYDVKM. The CDR3 has 12 amino acids. V lost 5 bases to trimming and J lost 7 bases, with 11 bases between them. CDR3 amino acids: CASSRQVTGYTF. DNA for the CDR3: TGTGCCAGCAGTCGACAGGTTACTGGCTACACCTTC.

The chain recombines TRBV5-1 with TRBJ1-1, with unresolved D. The CDR3 sequence is 13 residues long. CDR1 SGHRS and CDR2 YFSETQ come from the germline V gene. The V end lost 4 bases, the J end lost 2 bases, and 9 bases lay between the germline ends. CDR3 loop: CASSAHGNTEAFF. The CDR3 DNA is TGCGCCAGCAGCGCCCACGGTAACACTGAAGCTTTCTTT.

The sample holds a few counts of this clone. V usage is TRBV11-3 and J usage is TRBJ1-1; TRBD1 might be the D (6 bases). This CDR3 has 14 residues. The germline V gene has CDR1 SGHNT and CDR2 YENEEA. V lost 1 base, J lost 4 bases, and 10 bases lay in between. The CDR3 DNA reads as TGTGCCAGCAGCTTAGGGGTAGGGGGCACTGAAGCTTTCTTT. Its protein is CASSLGVGGTEAFF.

The chain is built from TRBV6-6 and TRBJ2-1; D perhaps matches TRBD1 (5 bases). Looked up from germline, CDR1 is MNHNY and CDR2 is SVGAGI (reference sequence). The V and J ends lost 5 bases and 9 bases respectively, with 8 bases between them. This CDR3 region has 11 residues. The CDR3 spells CASSQGSEQFF. Here the CDR3 DNA reads TGTGCCAGCAGTCAGGGTAGTGAGCAGTTCTTC.

The chain couples TRBV19 to TRBJ1-1, with 8 nucleotides matching TRBD1. Germline CDR1 LNHDA, CDR2 SQIVND (reference sequence). This CDR3 has 14 residues. Germline trimming cut 4 bases from V and 4 bases from J; bases unmatched to any gene: 5. The CDR3 DNA reads TGTGCCAGTAGTAACCAGGGGGCAGGCACTGAAGCTTTCTTT. Translating it yields CASSNQGAGTEAFF.

This chain connects TRBV7-2 to TRBJ1-5, with TRBD1 matching 7 bases. The CDR3 is made up of 15 amino acids. V lost 4 bases, J lost 4 bases, and 7 bases stayed unmatched. CDR1 and CDR2 (germline): SGHTA, FQGNSA. CDR3 nucleotides: TGTGCCAGCAGCTCGACAGGGATTCGGAATCAGCCCCAGCATTTT. Amino acids: CASSSTGIRNQPQHF.

J is TRBJ2-7 and V is TRBV12-5; perhaps TRBD2 as D (5 bases). Germline-derived CDR1 and CDR2 are LGHNT and FRNRAP. This CDR3 is built from 13 residues. Trimming stripped 7 bases from V and 5 bases from J, with 15 bases between. The DNA for the CDR3 is TGTGCTAGTGCCCCCAGAGGGTTCGACGAGCAGTACTTC. Translated: CASAPRGFDEQYF.

The chain employs TRBV30 and TRBJ1-5, with D unresolved. The CDR3 spans 13 residues. Per the germline V gene, CDR1 is GTSNPN and CDR2 is SVGIG (reference sequence). Trimming pared 3 bases from V and 0 bases from J, leaving 6 bases between. The CDR3: CAWSRNSNQPQHF. The DNA for the CDR3 is TGTGCCTGGAGCAGAAATAGCAATCAGCCCCAGCATTTT.

This clone was detected only once. The rearrangement joins TRBV5-1 to TRBJ2-2; D gene uncertain. Germline V gene data show CDR1 as SGHRS and CDR2 as YFSETQ. V was clipped by 5 bases and J by 0 bases, with 8 bases between them. The CDR3 contains 14 residues. The CDR3 here is CASRGLANTGELFF. As DNA, the CDR3 is TGCGCCAGCAGAGGTCTAGCGAACACCGGGGAGCTGTTTTTT.

This clone was seen once. The rearrangement joins TRBV6-1 to TRBJ1-5; perhaps TRBD1 as D (5 bases). Germline V CDR1 and CDR2: MNHNS, SASEGT. The germline V and J ends were trimmed by 4 bases and 7 bases, with 11 bases remaining between them. CDR3 length equals 13 residues. This CDR3 is CASSVGAGQPQHF. CDR3 coding DNA: TGTGCCAGCAGTGTTGGGGCAGGACAGCCCCAGCATTTT.

The chain uses TRBV5-4 and TRBJ2-7; maybe TRBD1 (5 bases). The CDR3 has 14 residues. With 9 bases removed from V and 7 bases from J, the gap between germline ends came to 23 bases. CDR1 is SGHNT and CDR2 is YYREEE in the germline V gene (reference sequence). CDR3 DNA: TGTGCCACCAAACAGGCTCCCGAATTAGGGGAGCAGTACTTC. Translation: CATKQAPELGEQYF.

This clone was detected once. J is TRBJ2-1 and V is TRBV10-3; D may be TRBD1 (7 bases). CDR3 size: 18 residues. The germline V and J ends were trimmed by 3 bases and 9 bases, with 27 bases remaining between them. Germline loops: CDR1 ENHRY, CDR2 SYGVKD. CDR3 in amino acids: CAISDPLRGGRGVGEQFF. DNA of the CDR3: TGTGCCATCAGTGACCCCCTTCGGGGTGGCAGGGGGGTCGGTGAGCAGTTCTTC.

The chain combines TRBV28 with TRBJ2-3; D not certain. This CDR3 is 13 amino acids long. Germline values: CDR1 MDHEN, CDR2 SYDVKM. Trimming stripped 5 bases from V and 0 bases from J, with 6 bases between. CDR3 loop: CASSIPSTDTQYF. The CDR3 coding sequence is TGTGCCAGCAGTATCCCTAGCACAGATACGCAGTATTTT.

The chain has TRBV5-1 and TRBJ2-6; maybe TRBD2 (6 bases). Per germline, CDR1 SGHRS and CDR2 YFSETQ. Trimming pared 0 bases from V and 0 bases from J, leaving 10 bases between. This CDR3 comprises 17 residues. In DNA, the CDR3 is TGCGCCAGCAGCTTGGGGCAGGGAGGCTCTGGGGCCAACGTCCTGACTTTC. Its translation: CASSLGQGGSGANVLTF.